This T cell receptor (beta chain) was identified in a study of blood T cells in healthy people across ages. Study-level results: Per million T cells, TCR beta diversity dropped about linearly as age rose. Long-lived donors had more naive CD4+ cells and higher diversity than aged donors. The study regarded diversity estimates from one million T cells as underestimates.

Comments on this clonotype: Its cognate antigen is unknown.

Each sample yielded at least 6 micrograms of PBMC total RNA. With a J-beta primer mix and a sample-barcoded 5' primer, a second PCR ran roughly 6 to 11 cycles. TCRdb redid the calling of the 5' RACE reads with MiXCR, one entry per CDR3 protein. Found here are some 1.4 million distinct CDR3 sequences, roughly 40% of them singletons; the top ten hold around 8%. Looked up from germline, CDR1 is SEHNR and CDR2 is FQNEAQ (reference sequence). The CDR3 length is 15 residues. Unmatched junction bases numbered 9, after V lost 6 bases and J lost 6 bases. The material sequenced was blood. V and J are TRBV7-9 and TRBJ2-1; 9 nucleotides agree with TRBD2. The clonotype was recovered from a woman younger than 35 in good health. CDR3 sequence (DNA): TGTGCCAGCAGGTCCGGGACTAGCCGAATCAATGAGCAGTTCTTC. Protein: CASRSGTSRINEQFF.